This T cell receptor (beta chain) was obtained from a study of T cells after yellow fever vaccination. Across the study: It was SMART-Seq v4 Ultra Low Input that prepared the fractions with low cell numbers. General study results and limits: Researchers cautioned that FACS-sorted repertoires could harbor abundant clonotypes contaminating from the bulk population. Most clones from primary vaccination resurfaced after the booster (roughly 96% CD4, around 90% CD8). Weaker overall, the secondary response nonetheless peaked faster (day 5 versus 15).

One entry per CDR3 protein results from TCRdb running MiXCR on the 5' RACE reads. The table shows about 130,000 distinct CDR3 sequences, with roughly 6.7% occurring only once. Germline lookup yields CDR1 SNHLY and CDR2 FYNNEI. The CDR3 runs 14 residues. The V gene lost 3 bases and the J gene lost 6 bases, with 12 bases spanning the gap. This clonotype was seen at least ten times. Its antigen is undetermined. The J gene is TRBJ1-5, the V gene TRBV2; D possibly corresponds to TRBD1 (5 bases). The receptor comes from a man between 18 and 29 years old who received the YFV17D yellow fever vaccine. Sequencing used CD4+ T cells sorted from PBMCs, obtained around 10 days after the first yellow fever vaccination. CDR3 protein: CASSDRGFLQPQHF. The CDR3 nucleotides are TGTGCCAGCAGTGATAGGGGATTCCTTCAGCCCCAGCATTTT.